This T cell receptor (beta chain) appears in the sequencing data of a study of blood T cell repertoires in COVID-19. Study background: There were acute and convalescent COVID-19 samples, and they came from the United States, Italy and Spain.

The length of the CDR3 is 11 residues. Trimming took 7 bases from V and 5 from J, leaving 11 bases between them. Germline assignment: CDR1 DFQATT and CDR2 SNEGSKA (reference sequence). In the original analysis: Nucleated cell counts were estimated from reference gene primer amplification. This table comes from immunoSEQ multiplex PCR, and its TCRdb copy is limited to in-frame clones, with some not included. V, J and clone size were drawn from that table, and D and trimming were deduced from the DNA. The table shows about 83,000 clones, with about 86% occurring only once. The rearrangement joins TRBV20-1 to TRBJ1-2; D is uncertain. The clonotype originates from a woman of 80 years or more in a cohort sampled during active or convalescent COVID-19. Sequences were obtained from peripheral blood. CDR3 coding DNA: TGCAGTGTCCCCGGCAGGTATGGCTACACCTTC. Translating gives CSVPGRYGYTF.